These 30 T cell receptor beta chains originate from one sample sequenced in a study of shared clonotypes between healthy human individuals. The repertoire was sequenced with immunoSEQ multiplex PCR; TCRdb's copy has only in-frame clones and lacks some. This table holds about 700,000 clones, approximately 90% found once. Naive CD8 isolation took CD45RO-negative cells positively selected for CCR7 and excluded terminally differentiated effector memory CD45RA+ cells. The source material was naive CD8+ T cells sorted from blood. These receptors were collected from a man in his thirties or forties in good health.

This chain links TRBV27 with TRBJ2-3, with 8 nucleotides matching TRBD2. The CDR3 is 15 amino acids. Germline lookup yields CDR1 MNHEY and CDR2 SMNVEV (reference sequence). V gave up 3 bases and J gave up 4 bases; unmatched junction bases: 6. The CDR3: CASSFQREFPDTQYF. For the CDR3, the DNA is TGTGCCAGCAGTTTCCAGCGGGAGTTCCCAGATACGCAGTATTTT.

V gene TRBV4-1 combines with J gene TRBJ1-2, with D unclear. V lost 0 bases and J lost 2, with 4 bases in between. Germline V gene lookup returns CDR1 MGHRA and CDR2 YSYEKL. This CDR3 region has 13 residues. CDR3 sequence: CASSQEINYGYTF. As DNA, the CDR3 is TGCGCCAGCAGCCAAGAAATCAACTATGGCTACACCTTC.

This chain uses TRBV14 with TRBJ2-5, with 12 bases lining up with TRBD1. The CDR3 totals 15 residues. Germline CDR1 SGHDN, CDR2 FVKESK. V lost 5 bases and J lost 2; bases outside the gene matches: 3. Here the CDR3 reads CASSGDRGRQETQYF. Here the CDR3 DNA reads TGTGCCAGCAGCGGGGACAGGGGGCGGCAAGAGACCCAGTACTTC.

The chain recombines TRBV6-6 with TRBJ2-3, with TRBD2 matching over 7 bases. Germline CDR1 is MNHNY and CDR2 is SVGAGI (reference sequence). This CDR3 is 15 amino acids long. V gave up 7 bases and J gave up 8 bases; unmatched junction bases: 15. CDR3 region: CASIREAGEGGTQYF. The CDR3 coding sequence is TGTGCCAGCATTAGGGAGGCGGGAGAGGGTGGTACGCAGTATTTT.

This clone was recorded a few times. Additional DNA sequences in this sample encode the identical CDR3. The chain joins TRBV4-1 to TRBJ1-5; D unclear. CDR3 size: 15 residues. CDR1 MGHRA and CDR2 YSYEKL come from the germline V gene. Trimming stripped 0 bases from V and 1 base from J, with 7 bases between. The CDR3 region is CASSQDSGSNQPQHF. The CDR3 nucleotides are TGCGCCAGCAGCCAAGACTCGGGGAGCAATCAGCCCCAGCATTTT.

V and J are TRBV5-1 and TRBJ2-6; the match to TRBD1 covers 8 bases. CDR1 and CDR2 from the germline V gene are SGHRS and YFSETQ. V was clipped by 0 bases and J by 1 base; unmatched bases: 6. The length of the CDR3 is 18 residues. The CDR3 bases are TGCGCCAGCAGCTTGGCCCCCGGGACAGGTTCTGGGGCCAACGTCCTGACTTTC. Amino acids: CASSLAPGTGSGANVLTF.

The J gene is TRBJ2-1, the V gene TRBV5-1, with 9 positions matching TRBD2. This CDR3 region has 17 residues. The germline CDR1 and CDR2 sequences are SGHRS and YFSETQ. J was trimmed by 5 bases and V by 0 bases; bases with no gene match: 9. The CDR3 bases are TGCGCCAGCAGCTTGGTGTCCGGACTAGCGCTCGACAATGAGCAGTTCTTC. Translated: CASSLVSGLALDNEQFF.

The J gene is TRBJ2-1, the V gene TRBV27; 9 bases line up with TRBD2. J lost 9 bases, V lost 8 bases, and 14 bases had no gene match. CDR1 and CDR2 from the germline V gene are MNHEY and SMNVEV (reference sequence). This CDR3 is 15 amino acids long. For the CDR3, the DNA is TGTGCCAGCCGTCCCGGGACTAGCTCTTTCAGTGAGCAGTTCTTC. Protein sequence: CASRPGTSSFSEQFF.

The gene calls are TRBV7-2 and TRBJ1-2; D may be TRBD1 (6 bases). In germline, CDR1 is SGHTA, CDR2 FQGNSA. The germline V and J ends were trimmed by 5 bases and 7 bases, with 11 bases remaining between them. CDR3 length: 12 residues. CDR3 sequence reads: CASSHKTGGYTF. Written as DNA, the CDR3 is TGTGCCAGCAGCCATAAGACAGGTGGCTACACCTTC.

CDR3 sequence: CSVWQGPYNTGELFF. DNA for the CDR3: TGCAGCGTGTGGCAAGGGCCATATAACACCGGGGAGCTGTTTTTT. The chain carries TRBV29-1 and TRBJ2-2; no reliable D call. The CDR3 is 15 residues long. Germline CDR1 and CDR2: SQVTM and ANQGSEA. V lost 6 bases and J 2 bases, leaving 16 bases between the germline ends.

The chain employs TRBV7-9 and TRBJ2-7; TRBD1 matches 9 bases. Trimming at V came to 4 bases and at J to 6 bases, leaving 7 bases not matched to a gene. The CDR3 sequence is 14 residues long. From germline, CDR1 is SEHNR and CDR2 FQNEAQ (reference sequence). The CDR3 is CASSYRTGVSEQYF. The CDR3 DNA follows: TGTGCCAGCAGCTATCGGACAGGGGTGAGCGAGCAGTACTTC. Using reference TRBV7-9 and TRBJ2-7 for the parts outside the CDR3, the full variable domain is DTGVSQNPRHKITKRGQNVTFRCDPISEHNRLYWYRQTLGQGPEFLTYFQNEAQLEKSRLLSDRFSAERPKGSFSTLEIQRTEQGDSAMYLCASSYRTGVSEQYFGPGTRLTVT.

The table lists this clone with a count of one. This chain uses TRBV7-9 with TRBJ2-2; TRBD1 agrees at 7 bases. V was clipped by 3 bases and J by 0 bases; unmatched bases: 10. The germline V gene has CDR1 SEHNR and CDR2 FQNEAQ (reference sequence). This CDR3 comprises 18 residues. In nucleotides, the CDR3 is TGTGCCAGCAGCTTGGAAGACAGGGCCCTGGCGAACACCGGGGAGCTGTTTTTT. It is translated as CASSLEDRALANTGELFF.

This sequence joins TRBV7-8 and TRBJ2-7; TRBD2 aligns across 10 bases. Germline V CDR1 and CDR2: SGHVS, FQNEAQ. V shed 1 base, J shed 7 bases, and the junction held 7 bases outside the gene matches. The CDR3 has 15 amino acids. CDR3 loop: CASSLDSAGGWEQYF. CDR3 DNA sequence: TGTGCCAGCAGCTTAGACTCAGCGGGAGGGTGGGAGCAGTACTTC.

The V call is TRBV29-1, the J call TRBJ2-7; tentatively, D is TRBD2 (6 bases). This CDR3 has 13 amino acids. V dropped 7 bases and J dropped 3 bases, with 16 bases sitting between them. Germline-derived CDR1 and CDR2 are SQVTM and ANQGSEA. CDR3 coding DNA: TGCAGCGCCGCCCTGGGGGGTATCTACGAGCAGTACTTC. This translates into CSAALGGIYEQYF.

This rearrangement joins TRBV29-1 to TRBJ2-3, with 13 nucleotides matching TRBD2. Germline V gene data show CDR1 as SQVTM and CDR2 as ANQGSEA. CDR3 length: 18 amino acids. J gave up 1 base and V 1 base, and 8 bases lay outside the gene matches. The DNA for the CDR3 is TGCAGCGTTGAAGGGGGACTAGCGGGAACCCCCCGCACAGATACGCAGTATTTT. It specifies CSVEGGLAGTPRTDTQYF.

V is TRBV6-6 and J is TRBJ2-1; D not certain. CDR3 size: 13 residues. Trimming shortened V by 6 bases and J by 5 bases, and 11 bases separated the two germline ends. Germline CDR1 reads MNHNY; CDR2 reads SVGAGI (reference sequence). DNA of the CDR3: TGTGCCAGCAGCTCCCGTGGGGACAATGAGCAGTTCTTC. Translation gives CASSSRGDNEQFF.

The rearrangement links TRBV10-2 to TRBJ2-7; D possibly corresponds to TRBD2 (5 bases). Matching the DNA end better, TRBJ2-1 makes the J call doubtful. CDR3 length equals 16 residues. Germline CDR1 reads WSHSY; CDR2 reads SAAADI. Here the CDR3 DNA reads TGCGCCAGCAGTGCTGGACTTTGGACCGCCGACTACGAGCAGTTCTTC. The encoded protein is CASSAGLWTADYEQFF.

The chain couples TRBV29-1 to TRBJ2-1; D is possibly TRBD2 (5 bases). CDR3 length: 13 amino acids. Per the germline V gene, CDR1 is SQVTM and CDR2 is ANQGSEA. Between the trimmed V and J ends, which lost 3 bases and 3 bases, there was a span of 9 bases. The CDR3 sequence: CSVDVANYNEQFF. The CDR3 DNA sequence: TGCAGCGTTGATGTAGCGAACTACAATGAGCAGTTCTTC.

The gene calls are TRBV29-1 and TRBJ2-1, with TRBD2 identical over 8 bases. Germline V gene lookup returns CDR1 SQVTM and CDR2 ANQGSEA. This CDR3 has 13 residues. Trimming took 8 bases from V and 4 from J; bases not matched to a gene: 7. CDR3 protein: CSLRLARYNEQFF. In DNA form, the CDR3 reads TGCAGCTTAAGACTAGCGCGTTACAATGAGCAGTTCTTC.

The J gene is TRBJ1-1, the V gene TRBV7-9; TRBD1 matches 7 bases. The CDR3 is made up of 14 amino acids. Germline CDR1 is SEHNR and CDR2 is FQNEAQ (reference sequence). V gave up 5 bases and J gave up 5 bases; unmatched junction bases: 8. The CDR3 loop reads CASSILGGRTEAFF. CDR3 coding DNA: TGTGCCAGCAGCATACTAGGGGGCAGGACTGAAGCTTTCTTT.

This clone was seen a few times. The chain has TRBV7-9 and TRBJ2-7, with D possibly matching TRBD1 (6 bases). CDR1 and CDR2 from the germline V gene are SEHNR and FQNEAQ (reference sequence). The germline V and J ends were trimmed by 5 bases and 2 bases, with 16 bases remaining between them. The CDR3 spans 15 residues. CDR3 DNA: TGTGCCAGCAGCCCACCCGGACAGAAACCCTACGAGCAGTACTTC. Translated, it gives CASSPPGQKPYEQYF.

The chain is built from TRBV10-2 and TRBJ2-5; 10 nucleotides agree with TRBD1. This CDR3 is built from 16 residues. Per germline, CDR1 WSHSY and CDR2 SAAADI. V shed 6 bases and J 1 base; nucleotides not matched to a gene: 8. Here the CDR3 reads CASRKERTGGQETQYF. The CDR3 DNA reads as TGCGCCAGCAGAAAAGAAAGGACAGGGGGCCAAGAGACCCAGTACTTC.

This rearrangement joins TRBV5-4 to TRBJ2-1; possibly TRBD1 for D (6 bases). The germline V gene encodes CDR1 SGHNT and CDR2 YYREEE (reference sequence). The V gene lost 4 bases and the J gene lost 6 bases, with 17 bases spanning the gap. The CDR3 has 15 residues. The CDR3 nucleotides are TGTGCCAGCAGCCACACCTGGACAGAAAGCAATGAGCAGTTCTTC. Residues: CASSHTWTESNEQFF.

The chain has TRBV29-1 and TRBJ2-7; the match to TRBD1 covers 7 bases. The CDR3 sequence is 14 residues long. V lost 6 bases, J lost 2 bases, and 10 bases stayed unmatched. Looked up from germline, CDR1 is SQVTM and CDR2 is ANQGSEA. CDR3 in DNA: TGCAGCGTCCTCGGTCGACAGGGTCCCTACGAGCAGTACTTC. It encodes CSVLGRQGPYEQYF.

CDR3 DNA sequence: TGTGCCTGGGCCGTACTAGCGGGAGGGCCAAATGAGCAGTTCTTC. It codes for CAWAVLAGGPNEQFF. J is TRBJ2-1 and V is TRBV30; TRBD2 matches 13 bases. The CDR3 is made up of 15 amino acids. The V segment lost 5 bases and the J segment 7 bases; nucleotides outside the gene matches: 8. The germline V gene encodes CDR1 GTSNPN and CDR2 SVGIG (reference sequence).

This clone was detected only a few times. The chain recombines TRBV13 with TRBJ1-5, with D perhaps matching TRBD1 (5 bases). CDR3 length equals 13 residues. V lost 5 bases and J 4 bases, leaving 9 bases between the germline ends. Germline V gene lookup returns CDR1 PRHDT and CDR2 FYEKMQ (reference sequence). The CDR3: CASSPGPNQPQHF. In DNA form, the CDR3 reads TGTGCCAGCAGCCCGGGGCCGAATCAGCCCCAGCATTTT.

The chain is built from TRBV7-8 and TRBJ2-1; 10 bases are a match to TRBD1. Unmatched junction bases numbered 12, after V lost 2 bases and J lost 5 bases. The germline CDR1 and CDR2 sequences are SGHVS and FQNEAQ. The CDR3 loop spans 18 amino acids. The CDR3 DNA reads as TGTGCCAGCAGCTTACCCAGGTCGGGACAGGGGAACAACAATGAGCAGTTCTTC. Protein: CASSLPRSGQGNNNEQFF.

The rearrangement links TRBV29-1 to TRBJ2-1, with TRBD2 matching 10 bases. Germline-derived CDR1 and CDR2 are SQVTM and ANQGSEA. V gave up 4 bases and J gave up 5 bases; unmatched junction bases: 5. The CDR3 length is 14 residues. CDR3 sequence reads: CSVGPGTSDNEQFF. For the CDR3, the DNA is TGCAGCGTTGGTCCCGGGACTAGCGACAATGAGCAGTTCTTC.

The chain has TRBV7-8 and TRBJ2-3, with 7 bases identical to TRBD1. V gave up 5 bases and J gave up 5 bases; unmatched junction bases: 19. CDR1 is SGHVS, CDR2 FQNEAQ, per germline. The CDR3 spans 18 residues. The CDR3 DNA is TGTGCCAGCAGCCTAATTCGAGTGAGAGACAGGGTAAAAGATACGCAGTATTTT. It is translated as CASSLIRVRDRVKDTQYF.

This clone was picked up a small number of times. The rearrangement links TRBV27 to TRBJ1-4, with a possible D match to TRBD1 (6 bases). The CDR3 totals 15 residues. Trimming left V 5 bases short and J 8 bases short, with 18 bases between. Looked up from germline, CDR1 is MNHEY and CDR2 is SMNVEV (reference sequence). The CDR3 DNA reads as TGTGCCAGCAGTGGAAAGACAGGAGCGAGGGAAAAACTGTTTTTT. Translation: CASSGKTGAREKLFF.